This TCR beta chain is from a study of cytomegalovirus exposure and HLA in healthy donors. At the level of the study: When 398 donors were genotyped, roughly four fifths of them were found to fall in the Caucasian-associated ancestry cluster. Broader study findings: For TCR beta chains, V- and J-gene trimming was later linked to a missense DCLRE1C variant. Links to common viral pathogens appeared, in a later analysis, for several of the most significant clusters.

PCR used 60 Vbeta primers and 13 Jbeta primers. In the original workflow: Unique TCR beta chains totaled 65 million to 95 million in a later count, with around 10 million of them shared. Some clones are missing from TCRdb's copy, which holds only in-frame ones; the method was immunoSEQ multiplex PCR. The D gene and trimming were derived from the DNA, and the V and J assignments and clone size from that table. Of about 140,000 clones listed, around 63% are singletons. On this clone: Antigen: not known.

Germline trimming cut 6 bases from V and 4 bases from J; bases unmatched to any gene: 11. Per the germline V gene, CDR1 is SGDLS and CDR2 is YYNGEE. The CDR3 covers 16 residues. The TCR was taken from a human donor in good health. The chain has TRBV9 and TRBJ2-3; 10 bases align to TRBD1. Sequencing input: PBMCs. This chain's CDR3 is CASMLVRTGGPDTQYF. The CDR3 DNA sequence: TGTGCCAGCATGCTAGTTAGGACAGGGGGGCCAGATACGCAGTATTTT.